This T cell receptor (beta chain) was sequenced in a study of T cell changes during pregnancy in multiple sclerosis. Clones were read by immunoSEQ multiplex PCR, and TCRdb kept only the in-frame ones, dropping some. The sample contains about 86,000 clones, around 93% of which appear only once. The CDR3 has 14 residues. The J segment lost 8 bases and the V segment lost 4 bases, leaving 7 bases of the junction unmatched. Germline CDR1 is SGHRS and CDR2 is YFSETQ. This TCR derives from a female donor in good health, enrolled as a control in a pregnancy study. The rearrangement joins TRBV5-1 to TRBJ1-4; TRBD1 matches 8 bases. Here the sequenced sample was peripheral blood, taken in the first trimester of pregnancy. The CDR3 DNA reads TGCGCCAGCAGCCAGGGGGCCGGGTCCGAAAAACTGTTTTTT. Translating it yields CASSQGAGSEKLFF.